This TCR beta chain was recorded in a study of beta chain features in type 1 diabetes. Study context: No patient-donor differences in age, gender, total cells or subset yield.

In germline, CDR1 is LNHNV, CDR2 YYDKDF (reference sequence). The CDR3 consists of 13 residues. The germline V and J ends were trimmed by 7 bases and 6 bases, with 14 bases remaining between them. General study findings and limits: Type 1 diabetes patients had TCRB CDR3s that were shorter (moderately but significantly so) in all four CD4+ subsets. Naive, central memory and regulatory TCRB repertoires appeared more similar among patients than healthy donors.

The investigators reverse transcribed all of the isolated RNA, so they sequenced expressed TCRB transcripts. The method was immunoSEQ multiplex PCR; TCRdb's version includes in-frame clones alone and lacks a portion of them. In the table there are 150,000 or so clones, 6.5% to 10% of which are singletons. On this clone itself: No antigen is known for it.

Sequenced sample: central memory CD4+ T cells from blood. The clonotype originates from a woman younger than 35 with type 1 diabetes. The V call is TRBV15, the J call TRBJ2-3; perhaps TRBD2 as D (6 bases). The CDR3 region is CATNAAGWDTQYF. CDR3 nucleotides: TGTGCCACCAACGCAGCGGGTTGGGATACGCAGTATTTT.